This T cell receptor (beta chain) comes out of a study of T-cell reconstitution after alpha-beta-depleted transplantation in children (dated by TCRdb to 2015 to 2016). Background for the entire study: The study quantitatively tracked T-cell immune reconstitution after TCRalphabeta/CD19-depleted allogeneic hematopoietic cell transplantation in children using TCR repertoire profiling.

This clonotype was counted many times. Its antigen remains unidentified. Base qualities are missing; no much larger clone stands one base away. The paper as a whole reports these results and caveats: The frequencies of hyperexpanded clones fell over the following months, and after one year, T-cell counts and TCRbeta diversity were mostly attributed to newly produced T cells. Apparently early alphabetaT-cell count recovery about two months after transplant reportedly relied on only several hundred rapidly expanded clones derived from non-depleted graft cells. In some patients, high TCRbeta diversity at day 60 was attributed to recipient T cells and intrathymic progenitors that had survived conditioning.

The germline V gene supplies CDR1 SGHVS and CDR2 FQNEAQ. V is clipped by 5 bases and J by 2 bases, and the sequence between their germline boundaries is 10 bases long. The CDR3 sequence holds 14 residues, the cysteine and phenylalanine included. Here the CDR3 DNA is all that survives: 42 bases in frame from base 1. Preparation of the library involved PCR. Sequencing relied on an Illumina HiSeq 2500. To normalize quantification of the TCRbeta repertoire, the TCR libraries were built with molecular barcoding that relied on unique molecular identifiers. The raw public data were reprocessed by TCRdb itself: fastp quality trimming at Q25, MiXCR clonotype calling, in-frame beta chains only. Duplicate CDR3 protein sequences are folded into a single record with the most common DNA and genes. For this sample there are around 300,000 distinct CDR3 sequences; 10% appear just once. The top ten clones comprise roughly 7.1% of the sample.

Taken with the paper, the label for treatment or condition translates to: allogeneic hematopoietic cell transplantation with graft depleted of TCRalphabeta T cells and CD19 B cells. Transplant recipients were children who received TCRalphabeta/CD19-depleted allogeneic hematopoietic cell grafts. The starting material was PBMCs, obtained before TCRalphabeta/CD19-depleted stem cell transplant. The chain employs TRBV7-8 and TRBJ1-5, with the identity of the D gene unclear. The origin of this receptor is a boy under two years old with acute myeloid leukemia, due to receive a stem cell transplant. The base sequence is TGTGCCAGCAGCCCCCGACGGGGCAATCAGCCCCAGCATTTT. Translated, this gives CASSPRRGNQPQHF. The full variable domain, completed from the reference TRBV7-8 and TRBJ1-5 proteins outside the CDR3, reads GAGVSQSPRYKVAKRGQDVALRCDPISGHVSLFWYQQALGQGPEFLTYFQNEAQLDKSGLPSDRFFAERPEGSVSTLKIQRTQQEDSAVYLCASSPRRGNQPQHFGDGTRLSIL.